This TCR beta chain stems from a study of cytomegalovirus exposure and HLA in healthy donors. Study-level points and caveats: Most TCR beta V segments were productive about 87% or about 30% of the time in an earlier analysis. In a later analysis, V- and J-gene trimming of beta chains associated with a DCLRE1C missense variant, replicated independently. The study flagged fewer than 200 TCR beta chains as cytomegalovirus-associated.

The CDR3 runs 15 residues. The germline gives CDR1 MNHNS, CDR2 SASEGT. J was trimmed by 3 bases and V by 7 bases; bases with no gene match: 9. Details on this clone: What it binds is not known.

This PCR relied on a set of 60 Vbeta primers and 13 Jbeta primers. Repertoires were generated with immunoSEQ multiplex PCR, while TCRdb's copy carries only in-frame clones and drops some. The specimen's table records 38,000 or so clones. The sequenced material came from PBMCs. This clonotype was obtained from a man in his forties or fifties in good health and CMV-seropositive. The chain combines TRBV6-1 with TRBJ2-5; 9 bases are shared with TRBD1. The CDR3 nucleotides are TGTGCCAGCAACCAGGACAGGGGTGTGGAAGAGACCCAGTACTTC. Its protein product is CASNQDRGVEETQYF.